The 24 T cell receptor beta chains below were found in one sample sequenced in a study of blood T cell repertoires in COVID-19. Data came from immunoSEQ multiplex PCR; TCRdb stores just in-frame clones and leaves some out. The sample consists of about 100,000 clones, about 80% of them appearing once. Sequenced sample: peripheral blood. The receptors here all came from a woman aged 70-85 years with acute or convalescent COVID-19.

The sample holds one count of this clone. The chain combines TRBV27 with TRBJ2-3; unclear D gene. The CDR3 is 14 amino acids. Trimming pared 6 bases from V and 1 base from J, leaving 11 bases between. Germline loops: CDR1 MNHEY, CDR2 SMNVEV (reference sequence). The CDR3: CASRSLGGTDTQYF. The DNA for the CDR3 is TGTGCCAGCAGAAGCCTGGGCGGCACAGATACGCAGTATTTT.

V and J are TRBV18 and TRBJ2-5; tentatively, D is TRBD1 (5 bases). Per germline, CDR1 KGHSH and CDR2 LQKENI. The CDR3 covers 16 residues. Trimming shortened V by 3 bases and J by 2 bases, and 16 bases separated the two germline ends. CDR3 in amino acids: CASSPLETDLQETQYF. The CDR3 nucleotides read TGTGCCAGCTCACCCCTCGAGACAGACCTACAAGAGACCCAGTACTTC.

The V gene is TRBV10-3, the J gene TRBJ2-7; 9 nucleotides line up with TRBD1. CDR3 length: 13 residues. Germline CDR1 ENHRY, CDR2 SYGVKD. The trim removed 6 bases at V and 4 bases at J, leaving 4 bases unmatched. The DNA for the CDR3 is TGTGCCATCAGGGTCGGACAGGGGTACGAGCAGTACTTC. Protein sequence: CAIRVGQGYEQYF.

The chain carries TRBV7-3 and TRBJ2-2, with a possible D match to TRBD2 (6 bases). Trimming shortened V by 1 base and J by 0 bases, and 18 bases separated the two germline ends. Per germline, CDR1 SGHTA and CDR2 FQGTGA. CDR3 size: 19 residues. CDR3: CASSLMSTPGGSNTGELFF. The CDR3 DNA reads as TGTGCCAGCAGCTTAATGTCCACCCCCGGGGGATCGAACACCGGGGAGCTGTTTTTT.

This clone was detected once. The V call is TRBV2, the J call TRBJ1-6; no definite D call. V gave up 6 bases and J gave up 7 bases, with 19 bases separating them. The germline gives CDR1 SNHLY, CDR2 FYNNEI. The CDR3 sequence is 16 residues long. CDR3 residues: CASSPSPPAVNSPLHF. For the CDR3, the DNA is TGTGCCAGCAGCCCTTCCCCCCCAGCGGTCAATTCACCCCTCCACTTT.

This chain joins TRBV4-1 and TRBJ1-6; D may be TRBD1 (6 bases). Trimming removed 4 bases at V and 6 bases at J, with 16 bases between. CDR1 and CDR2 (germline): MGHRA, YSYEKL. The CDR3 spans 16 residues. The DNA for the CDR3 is TGCGCCAGCAGCCTTACGGACAGTATCGGTAATTCACCCCTCCACTTT. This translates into CASSLTDSIGNSPLHF.

The CDR3 bases are TGTGCCAGCACCTTGACAGGGAAGCAGACCCAGTACTTC. It is translated as CASTLTGKQTQYF. V is TRBV2 and J is TRBJ2-5, with 7 bases identical to TRBD1. The CDR3 length is 13 residues. V lost 7 bases to trimming and J lost 6 bases; unmatched junction nucleotides: 8. Germline V CDR1 and CDR2: SNHLY, FYNNEI.

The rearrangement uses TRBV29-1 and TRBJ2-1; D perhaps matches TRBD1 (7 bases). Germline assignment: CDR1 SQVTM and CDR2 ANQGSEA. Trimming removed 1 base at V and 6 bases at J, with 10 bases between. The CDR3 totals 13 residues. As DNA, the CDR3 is TGCAGCGTTGAAGGACAGGGAGGCAATGAGCAGTTCTTC. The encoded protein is CSVEGQGGNEQFF.

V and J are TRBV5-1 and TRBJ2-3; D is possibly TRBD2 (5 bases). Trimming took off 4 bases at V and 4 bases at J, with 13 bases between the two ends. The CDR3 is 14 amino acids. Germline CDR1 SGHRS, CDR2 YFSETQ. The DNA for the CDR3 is TGCGCCAGCAGCATCCGGGAAGGAGCAGATACGCAGTATTTT. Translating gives CASSIREGADTQYF.

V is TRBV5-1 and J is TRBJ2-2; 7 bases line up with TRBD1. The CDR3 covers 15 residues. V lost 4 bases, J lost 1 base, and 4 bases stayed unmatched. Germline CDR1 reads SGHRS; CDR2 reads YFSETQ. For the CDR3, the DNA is TGCGCCAGCAGCGGACAGGCCGTGAACACCGGGGAGCTGTTTTTT. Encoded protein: CASSGQAVNTGELFF.

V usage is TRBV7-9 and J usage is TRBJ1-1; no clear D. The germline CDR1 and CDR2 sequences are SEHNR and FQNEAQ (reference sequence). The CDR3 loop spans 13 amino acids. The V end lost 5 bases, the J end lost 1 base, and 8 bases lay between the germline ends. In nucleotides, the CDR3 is TGTGCCAGCAGCCCTGAGCGGAACACTGAAGCTTTCTTT. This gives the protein CASSPERNTEAFF.

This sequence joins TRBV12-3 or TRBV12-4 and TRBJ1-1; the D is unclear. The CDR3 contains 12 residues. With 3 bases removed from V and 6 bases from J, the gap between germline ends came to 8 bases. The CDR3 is CASSFGPAEAFF. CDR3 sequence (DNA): TGTGCCAGCAGTTTTGGGCCGGCTGAAGCTTTCTTT.

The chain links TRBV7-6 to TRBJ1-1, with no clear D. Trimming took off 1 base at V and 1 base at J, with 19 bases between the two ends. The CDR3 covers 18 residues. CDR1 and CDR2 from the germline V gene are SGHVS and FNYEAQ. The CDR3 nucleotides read TGTGCCAGCAGCTTAGTCGTTAGTAACGGTCTAGGGAACACTGAAGCTTTCTTT. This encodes CASSLVVSNGLGNTEAFF.

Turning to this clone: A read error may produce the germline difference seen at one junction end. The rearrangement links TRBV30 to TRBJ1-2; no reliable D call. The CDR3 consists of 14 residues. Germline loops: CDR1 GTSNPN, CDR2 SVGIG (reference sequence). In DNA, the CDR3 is TGTGCCTCGTATCACCAGGATTCTAACAATGGCTACACCTTC. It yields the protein CASYHQDSNNGYTF.

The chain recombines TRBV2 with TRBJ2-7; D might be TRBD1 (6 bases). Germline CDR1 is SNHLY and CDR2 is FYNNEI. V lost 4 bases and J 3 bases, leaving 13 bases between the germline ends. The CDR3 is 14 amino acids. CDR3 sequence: CASSGHQGLYEQYV. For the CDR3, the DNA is TGTGCCAGCAGTGGGCACCAGGGGCTCTACGAGCAGTACGTC.

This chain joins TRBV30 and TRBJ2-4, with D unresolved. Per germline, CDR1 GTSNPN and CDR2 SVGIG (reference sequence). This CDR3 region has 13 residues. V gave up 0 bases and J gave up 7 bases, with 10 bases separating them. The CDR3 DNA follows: TGTGCCTGGAGTGTCCTAGACCCCAACATTCAGTACTTC. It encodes CAWSVLDPNIQYF.

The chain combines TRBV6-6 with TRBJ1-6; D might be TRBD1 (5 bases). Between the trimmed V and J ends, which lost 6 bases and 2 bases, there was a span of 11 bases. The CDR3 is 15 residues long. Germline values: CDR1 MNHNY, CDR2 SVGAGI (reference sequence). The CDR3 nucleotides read TGTGCCAGCAGGACAGAAACCACCTATAATTCACCCCTCCACTTT. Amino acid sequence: CASRTETTYNSPLHF.

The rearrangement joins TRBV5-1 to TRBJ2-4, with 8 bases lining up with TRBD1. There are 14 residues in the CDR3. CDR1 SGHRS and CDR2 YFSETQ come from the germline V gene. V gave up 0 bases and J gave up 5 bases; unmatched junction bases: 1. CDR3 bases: TGCGCCAGCAGCTTGGTGACAGGGGAAAACATTCAGTACTTC. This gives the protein CASSLVTGENIQYF.

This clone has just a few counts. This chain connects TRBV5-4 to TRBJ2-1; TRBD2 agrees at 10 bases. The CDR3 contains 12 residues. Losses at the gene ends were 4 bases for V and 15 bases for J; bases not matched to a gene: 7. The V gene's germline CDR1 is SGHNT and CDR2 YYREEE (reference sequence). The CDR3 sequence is CASSLGTSDGFF. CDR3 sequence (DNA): TGTGCCAGCAGCCTTGGGACTAGCGATGGGTTCTTC.

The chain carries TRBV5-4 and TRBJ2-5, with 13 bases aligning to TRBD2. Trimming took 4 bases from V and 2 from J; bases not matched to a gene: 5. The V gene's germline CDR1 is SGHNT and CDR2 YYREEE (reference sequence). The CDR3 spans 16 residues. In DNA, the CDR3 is TGTGCCAGCAGCGACGGACTAGCGGGGGAACAAGAGACCCAGTACTTC. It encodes CASSDGLAGEQETQYF.

CDR3 DNA: TGTGCCAGCAGCCAGGACAGCGGGGTTTACGAGCAGTACTTC. Its protein is CASSQDSGVYEQYF. J is TRBJ2-7 and V is TRBV7-2, with D possibly matching TRBD2 (7 bases). CDR3 size: 14 residues. V was cut by 5 bases and J by 4 bases, with 15 bases left in between. Germline V gene sequence: CDR1 SGHTA, CDR2 FQGNSA.

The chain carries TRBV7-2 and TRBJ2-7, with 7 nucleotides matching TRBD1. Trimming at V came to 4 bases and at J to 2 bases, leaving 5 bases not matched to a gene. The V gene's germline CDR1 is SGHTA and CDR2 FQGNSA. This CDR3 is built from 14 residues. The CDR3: CASSSWDRPYEQYV. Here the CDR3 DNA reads TGTGCCAGCAGCTCGTGGGACAGACCCTACGAGCAGTACGTC.

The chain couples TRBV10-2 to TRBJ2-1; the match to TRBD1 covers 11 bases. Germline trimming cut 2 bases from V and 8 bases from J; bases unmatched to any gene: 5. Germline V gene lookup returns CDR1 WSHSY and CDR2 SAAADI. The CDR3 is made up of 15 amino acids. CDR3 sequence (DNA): TGCGCCAGCAGTGAGGGACAGGGGGCGCATTATGAGCAGTTCTTC. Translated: CASSEGQGAHYEQFF.

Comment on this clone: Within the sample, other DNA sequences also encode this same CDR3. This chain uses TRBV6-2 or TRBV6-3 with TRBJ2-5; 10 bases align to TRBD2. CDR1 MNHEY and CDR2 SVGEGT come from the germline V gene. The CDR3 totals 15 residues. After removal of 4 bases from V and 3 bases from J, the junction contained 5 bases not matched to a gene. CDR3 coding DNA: TGTGCCAGCAGTTTTGGGCTAGCGGGAGAAGAGACCCAGTACTTC. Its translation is CASSFGLAGEETQYF.